The 13 T cell receptor beta chains given below trace back to one sample, sequenced in a study of T cell repertoires in cytomegalovirus infection. TCRdb fed the reads into MiXCR, producing one record per CDR3 protein. Of 500,000 or so distinct CDR3 sequences detected, about 15% appear once; the ten largest clones hold 20% to 30%. Sequenced sample: CD8+ T cells from PBMCs. The receptor source for this set is a human donor in good health (CMV status not recorded). Some clones in this sample may be carry-over from other donors' samples.

The CDR3 nucleotides are TGCAGCGTTGAAGACCGGGACAGGGGTTACGAGCAGTACTTC. Protein: CSVEDRDRGYEQYF. V gene TRBV29-1 combines with J gene TRBJ2-7; 10 bases fit TRBD1. This CDR3 spans 14 amino acids. CDR1 and CDR2 (germline): SQVTM, ANQGSEA. V gave up 0 bases and J gave up 4 bases; unmatched junction bases: 3.

This clonotype was seen ten or more times. V gene TRBV27 combines with J gene TRBJ1-1; D perhaps matches TRBD1 (5 bases). This CDR3 has 16 amino acids. The V gene's germline CDR1 is MNHEY and CDR2 SMNVEV (reference sequence). V lost 2 bases and J lost 4, with 17 bases in between. DNA for the CDR3: TGTGCCAGCAGTTTACCCCCTTCAATGGGGACCACTGAAGCTTTCTTT. As protein: CASSLPPSMGTTEAFF.

The CDR3 DNA is TGTGCCAGCAGTCCGCCAGGGAACAATCAGCCCCAGCATTTT. Amino acids: CASSPPGNNQPQHF. The chain joins TRBV25-1 to TRBJ1-5; the D gene is possibly TRBD1 (5 bases). With 5 bases removed from V and 3 bases from J, the gap between germline ends came to 11 bases. This CDR3 is 14 amino acids long. The germline V gene encodes CDR1 MGHDK and CDR2 SYGVNS.

This clonotype was counted at least ten times. The chain combines TRBV2 with TRBJ2-3; D is possibly TRBD2 (6 bases). CDR1 SNHLY and CDR2 FYNNEI come from the germline V gene. The CDR3 loop spans 14 amino acids. The germline V and J ends were trimmed by 4 bases and 2 bases, with 10 bases remaining between them. CDR3 amino acids: CASSGRGSTDTQYF. The CDR3 DNA is TGTGCCAGCAGTGGGCGGGGATCCACAGATACGCAGTATTTT.

In its sample, this clonotype was seen many times. V is TRBV20-1 and J is TRBJ2-2; 7 bases map to TRBD2. This CDR3 has 15 amino acids. Germline-derived CDR1 and CDR2 are DFQATT and SNEGSKA (reference sequence). Trimming took 6 bases from V and 6 from J; bases not matched to a gene: 13. CDR3 sequence (DNA): TGCAGTGCCCGAGCCGGACTAGTCGTGGCCGGGGAGCTGTTTTTT. Its translation is CSARAGLVVAGELFF.

This clonotype was seen a handful of times. V gene TRBV29-1 combines with J gene TRBJ1-1, with a possible D match to TRBD1 (5 bases). Trimming stripped 6 bases from V and 3 bases from J, with 17 bases between. Germline loops: CDR1 SQVTM, CDR2 ANQGSEA. The CDR3 spans 14 residues. The CDR3 DNA is TGCAGCGTCTGGGGCGGTCGTCCCGACACTGAAGCTTTCTTT. Its protein is CSVWGGRPDTEAFF. Based on the CDR3 plus reference TRBV29-1 and TRBJ1-1, the full variable domain is SAVISQKPSRDICQRGTSLTIQCQVDSQVTMMFWYRQQPGQSLTLIATANQGSEATYESGFVIDKFPISRPNLTFSTLTVSNMSPEDSSIYLCSVWGGRPDTEAFFGQGTRLTVV.

The table lists this clonotype with a few counts. The chain is built from TRBV10-1 and TRBJ2-1; possible D gene TRBD1, 5 bases. The germline V and J ends were trimmed by 2 bases and 7 bases, with 15 bases remaining between them. This CDR3 has 15 amino acids. In germline, CDR1 is WNHNN, CDR2 SYGVQD (reference sequence). DNA of the CDR3: TGCGCCAGCAGTGAGATAGGGGCGTCTGGGAATGAGCAGTTCTTC. It yields the protein CASSEIGASGNEQFF.

This clonotype occurred a few times. The chain links TRBV3-1 to TRBJ2-3; D uncertain. The CDR3 covers 17 residues. Trimming cost V 0 bases and J 5 bases, with 18 bases left between them. The germline V gene encodes CDR1 LGHDT and CDR2 YNNKEL (reference sequence). The CDR3, as DNA: TGTGCCAGCAGCCAAGATCTTGATAACTCCCCCGGAGATACGCAGTATTTT. This translates into CASSQDLDNSPGDTQYF.

The chain uses TRBV2 and TRBJ2-7, with D unclear. Germline CDR1 SNHLY, CDR2 FYNNEI. This CDR3 is built from 12 residues. V lost 4 bases and J lost 6, with 10 bases in between. CDR3 DNA: TGTGCCAGCAGTGGAGGCCGCTTCGAGCAGTACTTC. As protein: CASSGGRFEQYF. The variable domain in full, with the rest retrieved from reference TRBV2 and TRBJ2-7, is EPEVTQTPSHQVTQMGQEVILRCVPISNHLYFYWYRQILGQKVEFLVSFYNNEISEKSEIFDDQFSVERPDGSNFTLKIRSTKLEDSAMYFCASSGGRFEQYFGPGTRLTVT.

Comments on this clonotype: Compared with germline, one end of the junction differs, possibly owing to a read error. The chain links TRBV20-1 to TRBJ1-2; the match to TRBD1 covers 7 bases. The CDR3 is 14 amino acids. CDR1 is DFQATT and CDR2 is SNEGSKA in the germline V gene (reference sequence). CDR3: CSVRGGLRGYGYTF. Here the CDR3 DNA reads TGCAGTGTTAGAGGGGGCCTCCGCGGGTATGGCTACACCTTC.

A few counts support this clonotype. The V gene is TRBV4-2, the J gene TRBJ2-2; D is tentatively TRBD1 or TRBD2 (5 bases each). The CDR3 contains 15 residues. V was cut by 4 bases and J by 7 bases, with 16 bases left in between. Per the germline V gene, CDR1 is LGHNA and CDR2 is YNFKEQ. The CDR3 nucleotides read TGTGCCAGCAGCCCACCCGGGACCAGGAGCGGGGAGCTGTTTTTT. Residues: CASSPPGTRSGELFF.

This chain joins TRBV19 and TRBJ2-7, with D tentatively TRBD2 (6 bases). This CDR3 is 16 amino acids long. V shed 1 base and J shed 3 bases, with 16 bases lying between them. Germline assignment: CDR1 LNHDA and CDR2 SQIVND (reference sequence). The CDR3 nucleotides read TGTGCCAGTAGTATAGGGAGGGTAGCGGATGGCTACGAGCAGTACTTC. Translating it yields CASSIGRVADGYEQYF.

The chain has TRBV15 and TRBJ2-5; D perhaps matches TRBD2 (6 bases). Trimming pared 0 bases from V and 1 base from J, leaving 9 bases between. This CDR3 contains 15 residues. Germline V lookup: CDR1 LNHNV, CDR2 YYDKDF (reference sequence). CDR3 sequence: CATSRDAGFQETQYF. The CDR3, as DNA: TGTGCCACCAGCAGAGATGCGGGGTTCCAAGAGACCCAGTACTTC.